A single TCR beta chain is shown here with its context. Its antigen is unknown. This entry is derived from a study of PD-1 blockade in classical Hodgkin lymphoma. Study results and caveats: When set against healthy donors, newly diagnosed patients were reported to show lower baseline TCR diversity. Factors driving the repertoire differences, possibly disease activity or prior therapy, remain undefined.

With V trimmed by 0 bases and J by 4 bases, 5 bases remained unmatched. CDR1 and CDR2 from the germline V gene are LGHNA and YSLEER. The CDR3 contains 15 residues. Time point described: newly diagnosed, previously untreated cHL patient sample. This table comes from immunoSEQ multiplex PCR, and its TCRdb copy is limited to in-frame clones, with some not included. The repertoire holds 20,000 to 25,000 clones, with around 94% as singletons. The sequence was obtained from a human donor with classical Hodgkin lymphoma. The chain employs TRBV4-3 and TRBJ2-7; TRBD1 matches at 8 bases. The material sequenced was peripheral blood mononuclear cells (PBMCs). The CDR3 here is CASSQETGEFYEQYF. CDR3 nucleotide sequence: TGCGCCAGCAGCCAAGAGACAGGGGAATTTTACGAGCAGTACTTC.